Listed here is a single TCR beta chain. This record belongs to a study of CD8+ T cells in alopecia areata. The sequencing template was cDNA reverse transcribed from extracted RNA. The method was immunoSEQ multiplex PCR; TCRdb's version includes in-frame clones alone and lacks a portion of them. This sample yields roughly 120,000 clones, of which more than 30% are seen a single time; approximately 3.3% belongs to the top ten. V trimming: 5 bases; J trimming: 4 bases; junction bases outside the gene matches: 14. Germline V lookup: CDR1 MNHEY, CDR2 SMNVEV (reference sequence). The CDR3 spans 17 residues.

Sequenced input: CD4+ T cells sorted from blood. The source is a human donor with alopecia areata. The genes are TRBV27 and TRBJ2-1; 7 nucleotides line up with TRBD1. The CDR3 DNA is TGTGCCAGCAGTCGAAGGGCCCGGGACAGCACTTACAATGAGCAGTTCTTC. Its translation is CASSRRARDSTYNEQFF.